This TCR beta chain was found in a study of shared clonotypes between healthy human individuals. Overall study results and limits: Among donors, sharing of clonotypes was expected to be affected by sequencing depth. Only blood underwent sampling, and tissue repertoires likely differ. Between a few donors, naive CD4 clonotypes were shared at a level of about 5%.

Trimming left V 6 bases short and J 0 bases short, with 15 bases between. Germline V gene lookup returns CDR1 ENHRY and CDR2 SYGVKD. CDR3 length: 15 amino acids. With respect to this clone: The target antigen is unknown.

In the original analysis: Junction-only sequences produced by ImmunoSEQ had no quality scores, so filtering differed. Using immunoSEQ multiplex PCR, the repertoire was profiled, and TCRdb retains in-frame clones only, with some absent. D and trimming come from the DNA, and the V and J calls and clone size come from that table. The sample has some 1.1 million clones, 60% to 80% seen once. The rearrangement joins TRBV10-3 to TRBJ2-7, with no clear D. This clonotype originated in a man in his late teens or twenties in good health. Some clones in this sample may be carry-over from other donors' samples. Sequences were obtained from memory CD4+ T cells from PBMCs. Subset: CD45RA-negative fraction. The CDR3 loop reads CAIRGPMTSSYEQYF. The CDR3 DNA reads as TGTGCCATCAGGGGCCCCATGACGAGCTCCTACGAGCAGTACTTC.